This T cell receptor beta chain was observed in a study of OX40 agonist ivuxolimab in advanced cancers. Background on the whole study: The costimulatory receptor OX40 (CD134) was targeted by ivuxolimab, a fully human IgG2 agonistic monoclonal antibody. Intravenous ivuxolimab was administered to patients every 2 weeks at six dose levels: 0.01, 0.1, 0.3, 1.5, 3 and 10 mg/kg. Of the approximately 53 patients in dose escalation, approximately 20 had hepatocellular carcinoma, some 15 had melanoma, 9 had renal cell carcinoma and 9 had head and neck cancer. In the dose-escalation cohort, over 65% of patients were male, and the mean age was approximately 64 years, with a range of roughly 20 to 80. Prior anti-PD-1, anti-PD-L1 or anti-CTLA-4 therapy was permitted, and approximately 41% of dose-escalation patients had received checkpoint inhibitors. Partial responses occurred in three dose-escalation patients, of whom one had hepatocellular carcinoma and two had cutaneous melanoma. Peripheral TCRbeta sequencing aimed to test whether ivuxolimab altered TCR sequence diversity and caused clonal T-cell expansion. The paper reports the monotherapy dose-escalation portion (N = 52 patients) of the phase I ivuxolimab trial.

Remarks on this clone: Its binding antigen is unknown. Per-base qualities were not stored, and no clone one base away is much larger.

Results and caveats for the whole study, not just this receptor: Antigen specificity was not determined for the clonally expanded peripheral T cells. After ivuxolimab, CD8+ T cells had more expanded clones than CD4+ T cells on average. Low levels of normalized T-cell clonal expansion were also seen in some patients who did not respond. At doses of 0.1 to 3.0 mg/kg, clonal expansion of both CD4+ and CD8+ blood T cells was observed from baseline to week 6. In the 0.1-3.0 mg/kg groups, partial responders had among the lowest normalized peripheral clonal expansion, particularly in CD8+ T cells.

To sequence the TCRbeta CDR3 region, genomic DNA was isolated from the sorted cells. TCRbeta CDR3 regions were sequenced using the immunoSEQ Assay. The source is immuneACCESS, and TCRdb retained only in-frame sequences with V and J called. Part of the clones is not carried over; for the studies checked, unresolved V genes explain less than half of this, and the remainder is unexplained. The sample includes about 76,000 clones, with roughly 86% observed a single time. The top ten clones comprise 2.5% to 3% of the sample. Patients with a history of autoimmune disease or receiving systemic immunosuppression were excluded from the trial. Peripheral blood for TCR sequencing was drawn from every dose cohort at baseline, at cycle 4 day 1 and at cycle 7 day 1. The samples were drawn from a first-in-human, open-label, multicenter phase I dose-escalation trial of ivuxolimab. Adults with locally advanced or metastatic head and neck squamous cell, hepatocellular, melanoma or renal cell carcinoma were enrolled in the trial. Before TCR sequencing, CD4+ T cells and CD8+ T cells from peripheral blood were sorted into separate populations.

From V the trimming removes 7 bases and from J it removes 0 bases, while the gene matches leave 5 bases of the junction unaccounted for. The CDR3 measures 14 amino acids from cysteine to phenylalanine. Just the 42-base CDR3 DNA is kept, in frame starting at base 1. CDR1 and CDR2 were assigned from the germline V gene as ENHRY and SYGVKD. The sequence is built from TRBV10-3 and TRBJ1-1; 7 middle bases align to TRBD1. This clonotype was sampled from an adult with an advanced solid tumor such as melanoma, head and neck, liver or kidney cancer. Here the sequenced sample was CD4+ or CD8+ T cells sorted from blood, taken in a trial of the OX40 agonist ivuxolimab. The CDR3 loop reads CAITPGQMNTEAFF. The bases are TGTGCCATCACTCCGGGACAGATGAACACTGAAGCTTTCTTT.